These 25 T cell receptor beta chains were sequenced from one sample in a study of T cell responses to AZD1222 COVID-19 vaccine. Here immunoSEQ multiplex PCR was the method, and the copy in TCRdb shows in-frame clones only, minus some. The sample lists roughly 200,000 clones; roughly 94% were seen once. The sequences come from peripheral blood, collected 28 days after the second dose of the MenACWY control vaccine. Receptors originate from an adult who received the MenACWY meningococcal vaccine as a control.

The V call is TRBV25-1, the J call TRBJ2-4, with TRBD2 identical over 7 bases. Per the germline V gene, CDR1 is MGHDK and CDR2 is SYGVNS. The trim removed 3 bases at V and 6 bases at J, leaving 5 bases unmatched. The CDR3 is made up of 14 amino acids. This chain's CDR3 is CASSEAGVGNIQYF. The CDR3 DNA follows: TGTGCCAGCAGTGAGGCGGGAGTGGGAAACATTCAGTACTTC. The variable domain in full, with the rest retrieved from reference TRBV25-1 and TRBJ2-4, is EADIYQTPRYLVIGTGKKITLECSQTMGHDKMYWYQQDPGMELHLIHYSYGVNSTEKGDLSSESTVSRIRTEHFPLTLESARPSHTSQYLCASSEAGVGNIQYFGAGTRLSVL.

This clone was observed a single time. The same CDR3 is also encoded by other DNA sequences in this sample. This rearrangement joins TRBV24-1 to TRBJ1-1; no clear D gene. Germline-derived CDR1 and CDR2 are KGHDR and SFDVKD. V lost 3 bases and J 4 bases, leaving 5 bases between the germline ends. CDR3 length equals 12 residues. CDR3 in DNA: TGTGCCACCAGTGATCGGGGCACTGAAGCTTTCTTT. This codes for CATSDRGTEAFF.

This clone has only a few counts. V is TRBV24-1 and J is TRBJ2-1; D is perhaps TRBD1 (6 bases). CDR3 length: 13 residues. Per the germline V gene, CDR1 is KGHDR and CDR2 is SFDVKD. Trimming left V 7 bases short and J 5 bases short, with 11 bases between. CDR3 nucleotide sequence: TGTGCCACCAGGTCGGACAGAAACAATGAGCAGTTCTTC. Its protein is CATRSDRNNEQFF.

This chain links TRBV11-2 with TRBJ2-2; no definite D call. This CDR3 spans 12 amino acids. The germline CDR1 and CDR2 sequences are SGHAT and FQNNGV. V was pared by 1 base and J by 5 bases, with 2 bases between. CDR3 in amino acids: CASSLVTGELFF. CDR3 bases: TGTGCCAGCAGCTTAGTTACCGGGGAGCTGTTTTTT.

Only one count was recorded for this clone. The rearrangement links TRBV3-1 (or the pseudogene TRBV3-2) to TRBJ2-2, with a possible D match to TRBD1 (5 bases). Deletions cut 2 bases from V and 1 base from J, with 17 bases between. Per germline, CDR1 LGHDT and CDR2 YNNKEL (reference sequence). The CDR3 is 18 amino acids. The CDR3 nucleotides read TGTGCCAGCAGCCAACCTCATATAGGGGTCAAGAACACCGGGGAGCTGTTTTTT. This encodes CASSQPHIGVKNTGELFF.

The chain joins TRBV6-5 to TRBJ2-7; D unclear. This CDR3 is built from 13 residues. Germline V gene data show CDR1 as MNHEY and CDR2 as SVGAGI. Trimming stripped 7 bases from V and 0 bases from J, with 10 bases between. The CDR3 region is CASNRGSSYEQYF. DNA for the CDR3: TGTGCCAGCAATCGCGGTAGCTCCTACGAGCAGTACTTC.

J is TRBJ2-3 and V is TRBV19, with D possibly being TRBD1 or TRBD2 (5 bases each). Germline CDR1 LNHDA, CDR2 SQIVND (reference sequence). The CDR3 extends over 15 amino acids. V was trimmed by 6 bases and J by 1 base, leaving 14 bases between them. CDR3 in DNA: TGTGCCAGTAGCCTCCGAAGAGGGGGCACAGATACGCAGTATTTT. Its protein is CASSLRRGGTDTQYF.

The rearrangement joins TRBV19 to TRBJ2-3; D remains unclear. The V and J ends lost 3 bases and 2 bases respectively, with 15 bases between them. Germline CDR1 LNHDA, CDR2 SQIVND (reference sequence). This CDR3 has 16 residues. For the CDR3, the DNA is TGTGCCAGTAGTATTCATTCGTCGGGCGACACAGATACGCAGTATTTT. Its protein product is CASSIHSSGDTDTQYF.

This clone was seen only once. V gene TRBV2 combines with J gene TRBJ1-4; D is ambiguous. This CDR3 is 10 amino acids long. Per germline, CDR1 SNHLY and CDR2 FYNNEI. Trimming cost V 6 bases and J 12 bases, with 8 bases left between them. CDR3 nucleotide sequence: TGTGCCAGCAGAGTTATAGAACTGTTTTTT. Its protein is CASRVIELFF.

The rearrangement links TRBV7-2 to TRBJ1-5, with D maybe TRBD1 (6 bases). The CDR3 covers 13 residues. The germline gives CDR1 SGHTA, CDR2 FQGNSA. The V end lost 5 bases, the J end lost 7 bases, and 12 bases lay between the germline ends. CDR3 sequence reads: CASSLKGGQPQHF. CDR3 sequence (DNA): TGTGCCAGCAGCCTAAAGGGGGGGCAGCCCCAGCATTTT.

This clone was observed a single time. The chain uses TRBV7-9 and TRBJ2-1, with 11 bases that match TRBD1. V lost 1 base to trimming and J lost 7 bases; unmatched junction nucleotides: 6. The CDR3 sequence is 16 residues long. The germline gives CDR1 SEHNR, CDR2 FQNEAQ (reference sequence). CDR3 protein: CASSLVDRGRGNEQFF. The CDR3 DNA is TGTGCCAGCAGCTTAGTGGACAGGGGGCGGGGGAATGAGCAGTTCTTC. Combining the CDR3 with reference TRBV7-9 and TRBJ2-1 gives the whole variable domain DTGVSQNPRHKITKRGQNVTFRCDPISEHNRLYWYRQTLGQGPEFLTYFQNEAQLEKSRLLSDRFSAERPKGSFSTLEIQRTEQGDSAMYLCASSLVDRGRGNEQFFGPGTRLTVL.

The chain joins TRBV27 to TRBJ2-7, with 7 bases that match TRBD2. This CDR3 spans 16 amino acids. CDR1 is MNHEY and CDR2 is SMNVEV in the germline V gene (reference sequence). The J segment lost 0 bases and the V segment lost 3 bases, leaving 8 bases of the junction unmatched. CDR3 nucleotide sequence: TGTGCCAGCAGTTTGGTGCGGGGGACGGGCTCCTACGAGCAGTACTTC. Protein: CASSLVRGTGSYEQYF.

The V gene is TRBV5-1, the J gene TRBJ1-3; D remains unclear. The CDR3 has 16 residues. The germline V gene has CDR1 SGHRS and CDR2 YFSETQ. Trimming took off 4 bases at V and 0 bases at J, with 14 bases between the two ends. Here the CDR3 DNA reads TGCGCCAGCAGCGCCCAACACGCGAGCTCTGGAAACACCATATATTTT. Protein product: CASSAQHASSGNTIYF.

The chain carries TRBV15 and TRBJ2-1; TRBD2 matches at 7 bases. The germline gives CDR1 LNHNV, CDR2 YYDKDF (reference sequence). This CDR3 has 14 amino acids. V trimming: 5 bases; J trimming: 6 bases; junction bases outside the gene matches: 7. CDR3 DNA: TGTGCCACCAGCGTCCGGGACTACTTCAATGAGCAGTTCTTC. Translation: CATSVRDYFNEQFF.

The chain carries TRBV27 and TRBJ2-7; D is unresolved. V shed 1 base and J shed 3 bases, with 10 bases lying between them. Germline loops: CDR1 MNHEY, CDR2 SMNVEV (reference sequence). The CDR3 runs to 14 residues. CDR3 protein: CASSLFPGSYEQYF. The CDR3 DNA follows: TGTGCCAGCAGTTTATTCCCCGGAAGCTACGAGCAGTACTTC.

The chain combines TRBV28 with TRBJ2-7; tentatively, D is TRBD2 (6 bases). This CDR3 region has 14 residues. Germline values: CDR1 MDHEN, CDR2 SYDVKM. Trimming stripped 4 bases from V and 4 bases from J, with 14 bases between. The CDR3: CASSSQTSSYEQYF. CDR3 bases: TGTGCCAGCAGTTCCCAGACTAGTAGTTACGAGCAGTACTTC.

Only a few counts were recorded for this clone. The rearrangement joins TRBV30 to TRBJ1-3; no clear D gene. Trimming removed 5 bases at V and 0 bases at J, with 8 bases between. CDR1 is GTSNPN, CDR2 SVGIG, per germline (reference sequence). The CDR3 consists of 13 residues. The CDR3 coding sequence is TGTGCCTGGGACAAAAGCTCTGGAAACACCATATATTTT. Translation: CAWDKSSGNTIYF. The full variable domain, in which reference TRBV30 and TRBJ1-3 provide the parts outside the CDR3, is SQTIHQWPATLVQPVGSPLSLECTVEGTSNPNLYWYRQAAGRGLQLLFYSVGIGQISSEVPQNLSASRPQDRQFILSSKKLLLSDSGFYLCAWDKSSGNTIYFGEGSWLTVV.

V is TRBV13 and J is TRBJ2-7; no clear D. The CDR3 length is 14 residues. Deletions cut 4 bases from V and 2 bases from J, with 12 bases between. CDR1 and CDR2 from the germline V gene are PRHDT and FYEKMQ (reference sequence). The CDR3 DNA is TGTGCCAGCAGCTCGGGCGTAGTAGCCTACGAGCAGTACTTC. Translation gives CASSSGVVAYEQYF.

The chain carries TRBV19 and TRBJ2-7; maybe TRBD1 (6 bases). The length of the CDR3 is 15 residues. The V gene lost 3 bases and the J gene lost 2 bases, with 14 bases spanning the gap. The germline CDR1 and CDR2 sequences are LNHDA and SQIVND (reference sequence). This CDR3 reads CASSIGQGYAYEQYF. The CDR3 nucleotides read TGTGCCAGTAGTATTGGCCAGGGGTACGCCTACGAGCAGTACTTC.

The chain carries TRBV9 and TRBJ2-2; D call uncertain. With 2 bases removed from V and 4 bases from J, the gap between germline ends came to 9 bases. Germline V gives CDR1 SGDLS, CDR2 YYNGEE. This CDR3 has 14 amino acids. CDR3 nucleotides: TGTGCCAGCAGCGTCCAGCCGAGCACCGGGGAGCTGTTTTTT. This sequence encodes CASSVQPSTGELFF.

Concerning this clone itself: Other DNA sequences in the sample encode the same CDR3. V gene TRBV9 combines with J gene TRBJ1-6, with TRBD1 matching 11 bases. The CDR3 extends over 18 amino acids. Unmatched junction bases numbered 16, after V lost 4 bases and J lost 10 bases. The germline gives CDR1 SGDLS, CDR2 YYNGEE. The CDR3 region is CASSRGQGARIGESPLHF. CDR3 DNA: TGTGCCAGCAGCCGTGGACAGGGGGCGCGAATAGGAGAATCACCCCTCCACTTT.

This chain connects TRBV24-1 to TRBJ1-2; no clear D gene. The CDR3 runs to 13 residues. The germline V and J ends were trimmed by 5 bases and 4 bases, with 10 bases remaining between them. In germline, CDR1 is KGHDR, CDR2 SFDVKD. The CDR3 spells CATSASRVYGYTF. CDR3 DNA: TGTGCCACCAGTGCTTCTAGAGTCTATGGCTACACCTTC.

The chain employs TRBV1 and TRBJ1-4; TRBD1, the D gene given by the table, was not confirmed from the DNA. TRBV1 is noted as a pseudogene. The length of the CDR3 is 14 residues. CDR3 sequence: CTSSPGSTNEKLFF. In DNA form, the CDR3 reads TGCACCAGCAGCCCAGGGTCAACTAATGAAAAACTGTTTTTT.

This sequence joins TRBV6-1 and TRBJ1-2; D is undetermined. V was trimmed by 2 bases and J by 8 bases, leaving 12 bases between them. Per the germline V gene, CDR1 is MNHNS and CDR2 is SASEGT. The CDR3 totals 13 residues. Written as DNA, the CDR3 is TGTGCCAGCAGTGAAACTCCCAGCAACGGCTACACCTTC. Its translation: CASSETPSNGYTF.

J is TRBJ1-4 and V is TRBV15; 10 positions match TRBD1. Germline loops: CDR1 LNHNV, CDR2 YYDKDF (reference sequence). CDR3 length: 16 residues. With 0 bases clipped from V and 6 bases from J, the junction kept 4 bases outside the gene matches. The DNA of the CDR3 is TGTGCCACCAGCAGAGATGGGGACAGGGGTGATGAAAAACTGTTTTTT. Its translation: CATSRDGDRGDEKLFF.